The T cell receptor beta chain described here comes from a study of technical replicates of blood from a few donors. Profiled with immunoSEQ multiplex PCR; TCRdb holds only in-frame clones, not every one. The sample lists under 70,000 clones, about 90% seen once, with under 0.5% in the top ten. The sequence derives from a human donor in good health. Sequenced material: T cells isolated from PBMCs.

CDR3: CASSPPAGELFF. CDR3 coding DNA: TGTGCCAGTAGTCCTCCAGCCGGGGAGCTGTTTTTT. The genes are TRBV19 and TRBJ2-2; no definite D call. This CDR3 is 12 amino acids long. The V gene's germline CDR1 is LNHDA and CDR2 SQIVND (reference sequence). V was trimmed by 5 bases and J by 6 bases, leaving 7 bases between them. Full variable domain (missing parts from reference TRBV19 and TRBJ2-2): DGGITQSPKYLFRKEGQNVTLSCEQNLNHDAMYWYRQDPGQGLRLIYYSQIVNDFQKGDIAEGYSVSREKKESFPLTVTSAQKNPTAFYLCASSPPAGELFFGEGSRLTVL.